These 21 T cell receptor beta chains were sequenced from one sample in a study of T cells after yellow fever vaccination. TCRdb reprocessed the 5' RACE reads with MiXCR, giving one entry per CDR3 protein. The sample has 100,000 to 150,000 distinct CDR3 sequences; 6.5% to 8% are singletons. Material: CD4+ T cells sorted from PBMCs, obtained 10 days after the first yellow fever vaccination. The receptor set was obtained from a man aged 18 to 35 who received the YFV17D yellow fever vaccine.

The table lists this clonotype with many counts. CDR3 nucleotide sequence: TGTGCCACCAGTGACCCGGTGAAAGACTATGGCTACACCTTC. Amino acids: CATSDPVKDYGYTF. V and J are TRBV24-1 and TRBJ1-2; D unclear. Germline V gene data show CDR1 as KGHDR and CDR2 as SFDVKD. This CDR3 is 14 amino acids long. Trimming removed 4 bases from V and 3 bases from J, with 11 bases in between.

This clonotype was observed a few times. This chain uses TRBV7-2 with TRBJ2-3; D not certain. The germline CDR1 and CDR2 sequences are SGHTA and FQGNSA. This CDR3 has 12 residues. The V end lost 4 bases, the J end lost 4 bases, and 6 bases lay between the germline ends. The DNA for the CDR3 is TGTGCCAGCAGCTCGGCGGCAGATACGCAGTATTTT. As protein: CASSSAADTQYF.

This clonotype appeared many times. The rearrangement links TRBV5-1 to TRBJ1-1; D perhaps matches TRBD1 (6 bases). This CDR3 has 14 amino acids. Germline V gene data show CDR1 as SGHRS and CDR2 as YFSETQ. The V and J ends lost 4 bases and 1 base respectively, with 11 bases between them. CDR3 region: CASSQQTGNTEAFF. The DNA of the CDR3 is TGCGCCAGCAGCCAACAGACAGGGAACACTGAAGCTTTCTTT.

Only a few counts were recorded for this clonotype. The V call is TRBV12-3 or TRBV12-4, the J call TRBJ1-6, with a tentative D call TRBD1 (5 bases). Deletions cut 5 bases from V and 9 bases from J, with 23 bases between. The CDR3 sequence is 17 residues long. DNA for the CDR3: TGTGCCAGCAGTCTTGGGACTGCCGTCGGCGGGGGTTCACCCCTCCACTTT. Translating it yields CASSLGTAVGGGSPLHF.

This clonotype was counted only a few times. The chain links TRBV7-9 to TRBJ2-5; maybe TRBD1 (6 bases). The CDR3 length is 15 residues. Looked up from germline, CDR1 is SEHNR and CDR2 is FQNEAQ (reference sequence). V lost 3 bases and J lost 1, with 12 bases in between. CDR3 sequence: CASSFGQHLQETQYF. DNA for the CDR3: TGTGCCAGCAGCTTTGGACAGCACCTCCAAGAGACCCAGTACTTC.

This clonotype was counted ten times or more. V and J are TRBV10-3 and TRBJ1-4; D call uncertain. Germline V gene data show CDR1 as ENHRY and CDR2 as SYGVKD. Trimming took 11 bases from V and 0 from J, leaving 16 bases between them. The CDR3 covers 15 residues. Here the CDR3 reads CASGRAAATNEKLFF. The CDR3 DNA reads TGTGCCTCCGGACGGGCAGCTGCAACTAATGAAAAACTGTTTTTT.

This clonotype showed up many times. The CDR3 loop reads CASSLGTPTNYGYTF. The CDR3 region has the DNA TGCGCCAGCAGCCTGGGGACACCCACAAACTATGGCTACACCTTC. This sequence joins TRBV5-1 and TRBJ1-2, with a possible D match to TRBD1 (6 bases). Germline CDR1 is SGHRS and CDR2 is YFSETQ. The CDR3 has 15 residues. Trimming cost V 4 bases and J 2 bases, with 15 bases left between them.

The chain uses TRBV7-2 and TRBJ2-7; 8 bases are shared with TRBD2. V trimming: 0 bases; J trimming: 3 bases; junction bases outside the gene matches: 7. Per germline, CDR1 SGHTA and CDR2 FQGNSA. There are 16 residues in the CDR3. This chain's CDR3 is CASSLALAGGVYEQYF. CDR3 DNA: TGTGCCAGCAGCTTAGCGCTGGCGGGGGGCGTCTACGAGCAGTACTTC.

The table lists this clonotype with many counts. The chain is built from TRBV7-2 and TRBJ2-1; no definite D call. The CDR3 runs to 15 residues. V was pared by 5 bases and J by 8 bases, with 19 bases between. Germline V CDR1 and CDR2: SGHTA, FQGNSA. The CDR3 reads CASSIGVPPRYEQFF. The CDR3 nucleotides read TGTGCCAGCAGCATCGGAGTCCCCCCGCGGTATGAGCAGTTCTTC.

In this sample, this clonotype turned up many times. The CDR3 bases are TGTGCCAGTAGTAAGGCGGACCAAGAGACCCAGTACTTC. Its translation is CASSKADQETQYF. The V gene is TRBV19, the J gene TRBJ2-5, with D unclear. V gave up 4 bases and J gave up 0 bases, with 6 bases separating them. CDR1 is LNHDA, CDR2 SQIVND, per germline (reference sequence). The CDR3 is made up of 13 amino acids.

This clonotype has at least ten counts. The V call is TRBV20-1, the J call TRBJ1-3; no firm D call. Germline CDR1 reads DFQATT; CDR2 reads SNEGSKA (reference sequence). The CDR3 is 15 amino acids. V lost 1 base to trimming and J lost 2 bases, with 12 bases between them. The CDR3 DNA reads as TGCAGTGCTAGAGCTTCGGAGGCCGCTGGAAACACCATATATTTT. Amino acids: CSARASEAAGNTIYF.

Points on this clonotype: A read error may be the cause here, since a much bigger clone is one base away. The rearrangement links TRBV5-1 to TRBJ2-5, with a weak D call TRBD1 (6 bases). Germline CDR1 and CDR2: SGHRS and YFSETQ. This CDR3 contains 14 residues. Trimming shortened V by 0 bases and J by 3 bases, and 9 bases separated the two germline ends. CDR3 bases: TGCGCCAGCAGCTTGGTACCAGGGGAAGAGACCCAGTACTTC. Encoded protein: CASSLVPGEETQYF.

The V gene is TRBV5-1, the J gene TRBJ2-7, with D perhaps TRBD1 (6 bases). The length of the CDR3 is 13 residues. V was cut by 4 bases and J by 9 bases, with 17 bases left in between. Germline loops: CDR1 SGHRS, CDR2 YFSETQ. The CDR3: CASSGTTGPRQYF. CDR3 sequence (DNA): TGCGCCAGCAGCGGGACGACAGGACCTCGGCAGTACTTC.

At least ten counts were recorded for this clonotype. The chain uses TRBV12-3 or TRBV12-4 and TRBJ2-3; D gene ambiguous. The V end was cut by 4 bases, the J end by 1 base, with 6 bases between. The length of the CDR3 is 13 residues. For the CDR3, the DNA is TGTGCCAGCAGTTCAAGGGGCACAGATACGCAGTATTTT. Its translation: CASSSRGTDTQYF.

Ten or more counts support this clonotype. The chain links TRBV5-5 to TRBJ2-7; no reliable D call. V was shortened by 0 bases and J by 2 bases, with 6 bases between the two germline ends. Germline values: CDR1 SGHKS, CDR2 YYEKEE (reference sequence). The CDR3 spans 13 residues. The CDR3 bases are TGTGCCAGCAGCTTGGAGGGCCCCTACGAGCAGTACTTC. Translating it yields CASSLEGPYEQYF.

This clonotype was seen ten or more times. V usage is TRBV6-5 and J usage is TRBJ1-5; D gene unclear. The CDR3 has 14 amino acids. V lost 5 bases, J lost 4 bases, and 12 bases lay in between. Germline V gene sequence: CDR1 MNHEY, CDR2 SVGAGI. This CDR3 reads CASSQVRSNQPQHF. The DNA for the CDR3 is TGTGCCAGCAGTCAGGTCCGAAGTAATCAGCCCCAGCATTTT.

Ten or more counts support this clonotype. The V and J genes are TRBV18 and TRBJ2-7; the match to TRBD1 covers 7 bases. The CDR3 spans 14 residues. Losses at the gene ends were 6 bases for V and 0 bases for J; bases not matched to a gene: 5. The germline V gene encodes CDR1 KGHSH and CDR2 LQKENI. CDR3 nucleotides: TGTGCCAGCTCTCCGGGACAGTCCTCCTACGAGCAGTACTTC. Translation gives CASSPGQSSYEQYF.

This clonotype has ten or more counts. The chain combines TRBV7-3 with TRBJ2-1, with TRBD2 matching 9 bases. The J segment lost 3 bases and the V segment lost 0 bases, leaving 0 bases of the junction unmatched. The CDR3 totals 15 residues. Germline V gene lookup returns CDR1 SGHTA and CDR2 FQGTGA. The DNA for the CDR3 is TGTGCCAGCAGCTTAACGCGGGGGGGCTACAATGAGCAGTTCTTC. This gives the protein CASSLTRGGYNEQFF. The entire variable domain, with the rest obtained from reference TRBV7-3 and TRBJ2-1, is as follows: GAGVSQTPSNKVTEKGKYVELRCDPISGHTALYWYRQSLGQGPEFLIYFQGTGAADDSGLPNDRFFAVRPEGSVSTLKIQRTERGDSAVYLCASSLTRGGYNEQFFGPGTRLTVL.

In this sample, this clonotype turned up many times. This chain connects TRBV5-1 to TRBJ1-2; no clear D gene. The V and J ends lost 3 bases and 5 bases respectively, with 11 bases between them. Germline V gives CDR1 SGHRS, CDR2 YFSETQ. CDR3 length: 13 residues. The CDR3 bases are TGCGCCAGCAGCTGGCCAGGAGAATATGGCTACACCTTC. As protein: CASSWPGEYGYTF.

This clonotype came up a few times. The CDR3: CASSLMDSNTGELFF. CDR3 nucleotide sequence: TGTGCCAGCAGCTTAATGGATTCGAACACCGGGGAGCTGTTTTTT. The genes are TRBV7-9 and TRBJ2-2; no clear D gene. The CDR3 is 15 amino acids. Germline assignment: CDR1 SEHNR and CDR2 FQNEAQ (reference sequence). The V and J ends lost 2 bases and 0 bases respectively, with 7 bases between them. Together with reference TRBV7-9 and TRBJ2-2, the CDR3 gives the full variable domain: DTGVSQNPRHKITKRGQNVTFRCDPISEHNRLYWYRQTLGQGPEFLTYFQNEAQLEKSRLLSDRFSAERPKGSFSTLEIQRTEQGDSAMYLCASSLMDSNTGELFFGEGSRLTVL.

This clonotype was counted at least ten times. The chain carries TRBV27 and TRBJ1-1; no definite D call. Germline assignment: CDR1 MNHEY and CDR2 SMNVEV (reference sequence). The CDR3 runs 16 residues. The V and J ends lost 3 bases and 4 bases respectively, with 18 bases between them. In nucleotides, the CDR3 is TGTGCCAGCAGTTTGGACCCCCGCGTTACGGGCACTGAAGCTTTCTTT. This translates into CASSLDPRVTGTEAFF.